Following are 17 T cell receptor beta chains from one sample sequenced in a study of shared clonotypes between healthy human individuals. Assay used: immunoSEQ multiplex PCR; TCRdb lists only in-frame clones, some missing. Counted here are fewer than 600,000 clones, roughly 79% occurring once; the ten biggest clones make up 9.5% to 15%. The sample consisted of PBMCs. The receptor source for this set is a woman aged 40 to 49 in good health. Some clones in this sample may be carry-over from other donors' samples.

The rearrangement uses TRBV10-3 and TRBJ1-2; tentatively, D is TRBD1 (6 bases). Looked up from germline, CDR1 is ENHRY and CDR2 is SYGVKD. V lost 6 bases and J 3 bases, leaving 11 bases between the germline ends. This CDR3 has 13 amino acids. Here the CDR3 reads CAIRDSDYYGYTF. CDR3 DNA sequence: TGTGCCATCAGGGACAGCGATTACTATGGCTACACCTTC.

The chain couples TRBV4-1 to TRBJ2-7, with a weak D call TRBD1 (5 bases). Germline lookup yields CDR1 MGHRA and CDR2 YSYEKL. CDR3 length: 13 amino acids. The germline V and J ends were trimmed by 1 base and 4 bases, with 8 bases remaining between them. Written as DNA, the CDR3 is TGCGCCAGCAGCCAAGCAGGGCGGTACGAGCAGTACTTC. This translates into CASSQAGRYEQYF.

V is TRBV5-6 and J is TRBJ2-1, with 9 nucleotides matching TRBD2. The CDR3 is 14 residues long. From germline, CDR1 is SGHDT and CDR2 YYEEEE. V was clipped by 0 bases and J by 10 bases; unmatched bases: 5. CDR3 sequence reads: CASSLGGRAGEQFF. The CDR3 DNA sequence: TGTGCCAGCAGCTTGGGCGGGAGGGCAGGGGAGCAGTTCTTC.

The rearrangement links TRBV5-6 to TRBJ2-3, with a weak D call TRBD2 (5 bases). Per the germline V gene, CDR1 is SGHDT and CDR2 is YYEEEE. There are 14 residues in the CDR3. V gave up 8 bases and J gave up 3 bases, with 16 bases separating them. The CDR3 DNA reads as TGTGCCAGTAGCGTCGTGTTCTTTACAGATACGCAGTATTTT. Translated, it gives CASSVVFFTDTQYF.

About this clone: This same CDR3 is encoded by further DNA sequences in the sample. The chain joins TRBV7-2 to TRBJ2-1; 11 bases line up with TRBD2. V lost 5 bases to trimming and J lost 4 bases; unmatched junction nucleotides: 1. In germline, CDR1 is SGHTA, CDR2 FQGNSA. The CDR3 totals 14 residues. CDR3 nucleotide sequence: TGTGCCAGCAGCGGGACTAGCGGTTACAATGAGCAGTTCTTC. It encodes CASSGTSGYNEQFF.

The chain links TRBV7-2 to TRBJ2-7; 10 bases are shared with TRBD1. V lost 11 bases and J lost 3; bases outside the gene matches: 4. The CDR3 length is 12 residues. The germline V gene has CDR1 SGHTA and CDR2 FQGNSA. Here the CDR3 DNA reads TGTGCCTCGGGACAGGGGCACTACGAGCAGTACTTC. It specifies CASGQGHYEQYF.

This rearrangement joins TRBV5-1 to TRBJ1-5; D may be TRBD1 (5 bases). CDR3 length equals 15 residues. The V gene lost 1 base and the J gene lost 2 bases, with 10 bases spanning the gap. Germline assignment: CDR1 SGHRS and CDR2 YFSETQ. CDR3 sequence: CASSLNGGGNQPQHF. CDR3 nucleotides: TGCGCCAGCAGCTTGAACGGGGGAGGCAATCAGCCCCAGCATTTT.

The V and J genes are TRBV11-2 and TRBJ2-3; D is perhaps TRBD1 or TRBD2 (5 bases each). Deletions cut 2 bases from V and 1 base from J, with 10 bases between. Germline CDR1 reads SGHAT; CDR2 reads FQNNGV. The CDR3 has 15 residues. The CDR3 region is CASSLRGVGTDTQYF. CDR3 nucleotide sequence: TGTGCCAGCAGCTTAAGAGGGGTGGGCACAGATACGCAGTATTTT. The whole variable domain, remainder taken from reference TRBV11-2 and TRBJ2-3, is EAGVAQSPRYKIIEKRQSVAFWCNPISGHATLYWYQQILGQGPKLLIQFQNNGVVDDSQLPKDRFSAERLKGVDSTLKIQPAKLEDSAVYLCASSLRGVGTDTQYFGPGTRLTVL.

As for this clone: At one end, the junction sequence differs from germline, possibly due to a read error. This rearrangement joins TRBV7-7 to TRBJ2-5, with D uncertain. This CDR3 comprises 15 residues. Germline V gene sequence: CDR1 SSHAT, CDR2 FNYEAQ (reference sequence). The CDR3 reads CASSSRRSLQETQYF. CDR3 sequence (DNA): TGTGCTAGCAGCTCGCGGCGGAGTCTCCAAGAGACCCAGTACTTC.

The J gene is TRBJ2-1, the V gene TRBV29-1; the D call may be TRBD1 or TRBD2 (5 bases each). V gave up 6 bases and J gave up 0 bases, with 15 bases separating them. This CDR3 spans 15 amino acids. Germline V gene lookup returns CDR1 SQVTM and CDR2 ANQGSEA. The CDR3 nucleotides are TGCAGCGTCTCCAGGCCGGGGCGCTCCTACAATGAGCAGTTCTTC. Amino acids: CSVSRPGRSYNEQFF.

This rearrangement joins TRBV5-6 to TRBJ1-4; D uncertain. V was pared by 0 bases and J by 4 bases, with 4 bases between. CDR1 is SGHDT and CDR2 is YYEEEE in the germline V gene. The CDR3 runs 13 residues. CDR3 nucleotide sequence: TGTGCCAGCAGCTTGGGGGGTAATGAAAAACTGTTTTTT. Translating it yields CASSLGGNEKLFF.

This clone was recorded only once. Other nucleotide sequences in the sample specify the same CDR3. The chain has TRBV19 and TRBJ2-7; 7 nucleotides line up with TRBD1. Losses at the gene ends were 5 bases for V and 0 bases for J; bases not matched to a gene: 7. Germline V lookup: CDR1 LNHDA, CDR2 SQIVND (reference sequence). The length of the CDR3 is 15 residues. The CDR3 DNA reads TGTGCCAGTAGTCCACGACAGGGCGGCTCCTACGAGCAGTACTTC. Its protein is CASSPRQGGSYEQYF.

The chain couples TRBV6-4 to TRBJ2-6; D is ambiguous. Germline V CDR1 and CDR2: MRHNA, SNTAGT. The V and J ends lost 2 bases and 3 bases respectively, with 8 bases between them. The CDR3 sequence is 15 residues long. The CDR3 sequence is CASSDGSRGANVLTF. The CDR3 bases are TGTGCCAGCAGTGACGGCAGCCGTGGGGCCAACGTCCTGACTTTC.

Regarding this clone: An end of the junction does not agree with germline; a read error may underlie this. The V call is TRBV5-4, the J call TRBJ2-3; 11 bases agree with TRBD1. There are 11 residues in the CDR3. Germline V gives CDR1 SGHNT, CDR2 YYREEE (reference sequence). CDR3 bases: TGTGCCAGCAGTACGGGGACAGGGGGTATTTTC. Translated, it gives CASSTGTGGIF.

This clone showed up just a few times. V is TRBV5-4 and J is TRBJ2-7, with 14 bases lining up with TRBD2. The V gene end was trimmed by 1 base and the J gene end by 2 bases; junction bases not matched to a gene: 2. The CDR3 contains 16 residues. Germline CDR1 reads SGHNT; CDR2 reads YYREEE (reference sequence). The CDR3: CASSLPGLAGAYEQYF. CDR3 DNA sequence: TGTGCCAGCAGCTTGCCGGGACTAGCGGGAGCCTACGAGCAGTACTTC. The full variable domain, in which reference TRBV5-4 and TRBJ2-7 provide the parts outside the CDR3, is ETGVTQSPTHLIKTRGQQVTLRCSSQSGHNTVSWYQQALGQGPQFIFQYYREEENGRGNFPPRFSGLQFPNYSSELNVNALELDDSALYLCASSLPGLAGAYEQYFGPGTRLTVT.

The DNA for the CDR3 is TGTGCCAGCAGCTTCTCGGGCACGAAGGGCACCGGGGAGCTGTTTTTT. Protein product: CASSFSGTKGTGELFF. The V call is TRBV5-5, the J call TRBJ2-2; unclear D gene. V lost 2 bases and J lost 4, with 15 bases in between. Germline CDR1 reads SGHKS; CDR2 reads YYEKEE (reference sequence). The CDR3 is made up of 16 amino acids.

The CDR3 DNA is TGTGCCAGCAGCCACAGGGGAGCAGAGACCCAGTACTTC. This codes for CASSHRGAETQYF. This sequence joins TRBV7-3 and TRBJ2-5, with TRBD1 matching over 7 bases. V shed 5 bases and J 4 bases; nucleotides not matched to a gene: 4. The germline gives CDR1 SGHTA, CDR2 FQGTGA. The length of the CDR3 is 13 residues.